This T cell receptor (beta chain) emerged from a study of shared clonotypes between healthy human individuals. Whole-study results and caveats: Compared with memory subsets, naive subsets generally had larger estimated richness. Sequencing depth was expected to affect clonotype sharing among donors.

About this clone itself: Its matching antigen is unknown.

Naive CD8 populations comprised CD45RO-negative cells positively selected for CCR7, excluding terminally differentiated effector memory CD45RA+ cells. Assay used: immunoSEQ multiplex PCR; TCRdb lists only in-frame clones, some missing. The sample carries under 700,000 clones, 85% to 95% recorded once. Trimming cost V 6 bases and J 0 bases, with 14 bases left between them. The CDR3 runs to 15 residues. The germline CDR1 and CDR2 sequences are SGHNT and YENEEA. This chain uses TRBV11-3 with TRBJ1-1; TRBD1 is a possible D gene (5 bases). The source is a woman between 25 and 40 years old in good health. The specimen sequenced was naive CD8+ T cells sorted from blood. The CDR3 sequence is CASSRSQGVNTEAFF. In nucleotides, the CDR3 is TGTGCCAGCAGTCGTTCGCAAGGGGTGAACACTGAAGCTTTCTTT. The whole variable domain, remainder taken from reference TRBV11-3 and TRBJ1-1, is EAGVVQSPRYKIIEKKQPVAFWCNPISGHNTLYWYLQNLGQGPELLIRYENEEAVDDSQLPKDRFSAERLKGVDSTLKIQPAELGDSAVYLCASSRSQGVNTEAFFGQGTRLTVV.